This T cell receptor (beta chain) emerged from a study of vaccination and CD4 T cells after COVID-19. Study overall: The study collected post-vaccine samples a median around 70 days after dose two, with a range of 14 to 241.

Noted treatment: roughly 11-day PBMC culture with coronavirus spike peptide pools or control peptides (ViraFEST assay). Expanded clonotypes were found by TCR sequencing after peptide-pool stimulation (ViraFEST). Points on this clonotype: The antigen remains unidentified.

Cultured CD4+ T-cell DNA underwent Oncomine TCR Beta short-read sequencing. Via MiXCR, TCRdb re-called the PCR reads, giving one row per CDR3 protein. Here the sample spans 13,000 to 15,000 distinct CDR3 sequences, over 25% being singletons. CDR3 length: 15 residues. Trimming took 6 bases from V and 4 from J; bases not matched to a gene: 9. The germline V gene encodes CDR1 LNHDA and CDR2 SQIVND (reference sequence). This receptor was taken from a human donor with COVID-19. J is TRBJ2-7 and V is TRBV19, with 10 bases aligning to TRBD1. The material sequenced was cultured CD4+ T cells from blood. The CDR3: CASSQTTGGGYEQYF. CDR3 nucleotide sequence: TGTGCCAGTAGCCAGACGACAGGGGGCGGTTACGAGCAGTACTTC. Full variable domain (missing parts from reference TRBV19 and TRBJ2-7): DGGITQSPKYLFRKEGQNVTLSCEQNLNHDAMYWYRQDPGQGLRLIYYSQIVNDFQKGDIAEGYSVSREKKESFPLTVTSAQKNPTAFYLCASSQTTGGGYEQYFGPGTRLTVT.